Listed below are T cell receptor beta chains from one sample, sequenced in a study of cytotoxic CD8 clonotypes in ibrutinib-treated CLL. Measured with immunoSEQ multiplex PCR; TCRdb has only the in-frame clones, and not every one. The table lists 160,000 or so clones, roughly four fifths of them singletons. The sample was PBMCs, taken after 12 months of ibrutinib treatment. The source of these receptors is a human donor with chronic lymphocytic leukemia. CDR3s include the opening cysteine and the closing phenylalanine or tryptophan. A D gene is named only where the DNA matches it firmly. Size tells how often a clone was seen (once, few, many) or the class of an expanded clone, and some rows leave it out.

D	J	size	V	DNA	CDR3
NA	TRBJ1-6	NA	TRBV7-2	TGTGCCAGCAGCTTAAGATTCGGGGGATGGTCTAATTCACCCCTCCACTTT	CASSLRFGGWSNSPLHF
TRBD1	TRBJ1-5	NA	TRBV28	TGTGCCAGCAGTACAGGACAGGGGGCGTCTCAGCCCCAGCATTTT	CASSTGQGASQPQHF
TRBD1	TRBJ1-1	few	TRBV18	TGTGCCAGCTCACCCGCCGGGGAGGGGGCCACTGAAGCTTTCTTT	CASSPAGEGATEAFF
NA	TRBJ2-4	NA	TRBV7-8	TGTGCCAGCAGCCCCGGAACCCGGGGGCTACTAGCCAAAAACATTCAGTACTTC	CASSPGTRGLLAKNIQYF
TRBD1	TRBJ1-2	NA	TRBV6-5	TGTGCCAGCAGTCGGGACAGGGCCTATGGCTACACCTTC	CASSRDRAYGYTF
TRBD2	TRBJ2-3	NA	TRBV27	TGTGCCAGCAGAATGACTAGCGTTCGCACAGATACGCAGTATTTT	CASRMTSVRTDTQYF
NA	TRBJ2-3	NA	TRBV7-3	TGTGCCAGCAGCTTAAGGGGGGCGACAGATACGCAGTATTTT	CASSLRGATDTQYF
NA	TRBJ2-6	NA	TRBV5-1	TGCGCCCGCAGCTTGGGGGGGCAGGCTGGGGCCAACGTCCTGACTTTC	CARSLGGQAGANVLTF
TRBD2	TRBJ2-7	NA	TRBV18	TGTGCCAGCTCACCACCGCCGGGGGGGGCCCGACCGTCCTACGAGCAGTACTTC	CASSPPPGGARPSYEQYF
NA	TRBJ2-5	NA	TRBV5-5	TGTGCCAGCAGGTTCGGGGGCCGGGGGTTGGAGACCCAGTACTTC	CASRFGGRGLETQYF